This T cell receptor (beta chain) was sequenced in a study of T cell responses to AZD1222 COVID-19 vaccine. Method: immunoSEQ multiplex PCR; TCRdb's copy keeps in-frame clones and lacks some. This table has around 78,000 clones, 88% appearing once. The V segment lost 4 bases and the J segment 4 bases; nucleotides outside the gene matches: 9. CDR1 is LGHDT, CDR2 YNNKEL, per germline (reference sequence). This CDR3 has 15 residues. This clonotype was obtained from an adult in good health. The source was peripheral blood, collected on day 0 of MenACWY control vaccination. The chain recombines TRBV3-1 (or the pseudogene TRBV3-2) with TRBJ2-5, with 7 bases fitting TRBD1. Written as DNA, the CDR3 is TGTGCCAGCAGCCCAAAGACAGGGATAGCAGAGACCCAGTACTTC. This gives the protein CASSPKTGIAETQYF.